Given below is one TCR beta chain in context. In the authors' methods: From reference gene primer amplification, estimates of nucleated cell counts were derived. Using immunoSEQ multiplex PCR, the repertoire was profiled, and TCRdb retains in-frame clones only, with some absent. That table gives V, J and clone size, and the DNA gave D and trimming. Of around 150,000 clones in the sample, 70% to 85% are singletons; the top ten hold around 10%. This specimen comes from a study of blood T cell repertoires in COVID-19. Study summary: Samples of COVID-19 (acute and convalescent) were obtained from the United States, Italy and Spain. T cells, B-cell-depleted T cells, or PBMCs provided the cDNA or gDNA that served as material.

Deletions cut 5 bases from V and 2 bases from J, with 16 bases between. Germline CDR1 is MNHEY and CDR2 is SMNVEV (reference sequence). CDR3 length equals 16 residues. This sequence originates from a woman of 80 years or more in a cohort sampled during active or convalescent COVID-19. This chain uses TRBV27 with TRBJ1-5, with D possibly TRBD1 on 5 matching bases. Sequenced: peripheral blood. DNA for the CDR3: TGTGCCAGCAGTACACGGACACTCAGGGGCAATCAGCCCCAGCATTTT. Encoded protein: CASSTRTLRGNQPQHF.